These 14 T cell receptor beta chains came from one sample sequenced in a study of T-cell memory formation after mild COVID-19. TCRdb re-called the 5' RACE reads through MiXCR, storing one row per CDR3 protein. The sample lists about 470,000 distinct CDR3 sequences; around 25% were seen once. What was sequenced was PBMCs or a T cell subset sorted from them (not recorded which). The receptors stem from an adult woman who had mild COVID-19 (a few samples of this study predate the infection). Cell type and time point are not known.

V gene TRBV20-1 combines with J gene TRBJ2-4; D not certain. V dropped 0 bases and J dropped 0 bases, with 3 bases sitting between them. The CDR3 covers 13 residues. The germline V gene has CDR1 DFQATT and CDR2 SNEGSKA (reference sequence). The CDR3 loop reads CSARESAKNIQYF. The CDR3 nucleotides read TGCAGTGCTAGAGAGTCAGCCAAAAACATTCAGTACTTC.

This clonotype has just a few counts. The chain joins TRBV12-3 or TRBV12-4 to TRBJ2-7; D possibly corresponds to TRBD1 (5 bases). This CDR3 has 14 residues. Trimming left V 3 bases short and J 5 bases short, with 14 bases between. This chain's CDR3 is CASSFGRATDEQYF. CDR3 nucleotide sequence: TGTGCCAGCAGTTTTGGCAGGGCTACGGACGAGCAGTACTTC.

This clonotype was seen repeatedly, ten times or more. The rearrangement joins TRBV19 to TRBJ2-1; 7 nucleotides agree with TRBD1. This CDR3 has 14 residues. CDR1 and CDR2 from the germline V gene are LNHDA and SQIVND (reference sequence). V lost 10 bases, J lost 0 bases, and 6 bases stayed unmatched. Here the CDR3 reads CATSRDSSYNEQFF. Here the CDR3 DNA reads TGTGCCACCTCTCGGGACAGCTCCTACAATGAGCAGTTCTTC.

V and J are TRBV7-3 and TRBJ2-1, with 16 positions matching TRBD2. The CDR3 consists of 16 residues. Unmatched junction bases numbered 4, after V lost 5 bases and J lost 6 bases. CDR1 is SGHTA, CDR2 FQGTGA, per germline. CDR3 sequence (DNA): TGTGCCAGCAGCCCAGGGACTAGCGGGAGGGGCAATGAGCAGTTCTTC. Its protein product is CASSPGTSGRGNEQFF.

This clonotype was seen a few times. This chain connects TRBV9 to TRBJ2-3; 13 nucleotides align to TRBD2. Looked up from germline, CDR1 is SGDLS and CDR2 is YYNGEE. The CDR3 covers 16 residues. V lost 0 bases, J lost 6 bases, and 4 bases stayed unmatched. Here the CDR3 reads CASSVGTSGRGDTQYF. CDR3 coding DNA: TGTGCCAGCAGCGTAGGAACTAGCGGGAGGGGGGATACGCAGTATTTT.

The chain has TRBV7-8 and TRBJ2-2; 12 nucleotides agree with TRBD2. V lost 4 bases and J lost 0; bases outside the gene matches: 12. CDR3 length equals 20 residues. Germline V gene data show CDR1 as SGHVS and CDR2 as FQNEAQ. The CDR3 reads CASSSRGLAGGIANTGELFF. CDR3 coding DNA: TGTGCCAGCAGCTCCCGTGGGCTAGCGGGGGGGATCGCGAACACCGGGGAGCTGTTTTTT. The variable domain in full, completed from reference TRBV7-8 and TRBJ2-2, reads GAGVSQSPRYKVAKRGQDVALRCDPISGHVSLFWYQQALGQGPEFLTYFQNEAQLDKSGLPSDRFFAERPEGSVSTLKIQRTQQEDSAVYLCASSSRGLAGGIANTGELFFGEGSRLTVL.

The V gene is TRBV6-5, the J gene TRBJ1-3; unclear D gene. The V end was cut by 7 bases, the J end by 0 bases, with 7 bases between. CDR1 and CDR2 from the germline V gene are MNHEY and SVGAGI. This CDR3 has 13 amino acids. The DNA of the CDR3 is TGTGCCAGCATTGACGACTCTGGAAACACCATATATTTT. Protein: CASIDDSGNTIYF.

A few counts support this clonotype. The chain is built from TRBV5-1 and TRBJ2-2; 10 positions agree with TRBD2. V lost 1 base to trimming and J lost 6 bases; unmatched junction nucleotides: 6. The germline gives CDR1 SGHRS, CDR2 YFSETQ. This CDR3 has 16 residues. CDR3 sequence: CASSLNLAGVSGELFF. CDR3 coding DNA: TGCGCCAGCAGCTTGAATCTAGCGGGAGTATCCGGGGAGCTGTTTTTT.

This clonotype was seen a handful of times. The chain is built from TRBV18 and TRBJ2-7, with D hard to call. The CDR3 has 13 residues. CDR1 is KGHSH and CDR2 is LQKENI in the germline V gene. V lost 1 base and J 3 bases, leaving 7 bases between the germline ends. CDR3 residues: CASSPLDGYEQYF. DNA for the CDR3: TGTGCCAGCTCACCACTGGACGGCTACGAGCAGTACTTC.

CDR3 DNA sequence: TGTGCCAGCAGCGTAGCTTCAAGACAGGGCCAAGAGACCCAGTACTTC. Residues: CASSVASRQGQETQYF. The J gene is TRBJ2-5, the V gene TRBV9, with TRBD1 identical over 7 bases. From germline, CDR1 is SGDLS and CDR2 YYNGEE. The CDR3 has 16 amino acids. J lost 1 base, V lost 0 bases, and 6 bases had no gene match.

This clonotype was seen only a few times. This sequence joins TRBV7-3 and TRBJ1-2; TRBD1 matches 10 bases. CDR3 size: 20 residues. Germline values: CDR1 SGHTA, CDR2 FQGTGA. With V trimmed by 5 bases and J by 3 bases, 21 bases remained unmatched. CDR3 DNA: TGTGCCAGCAGCCCATTCTATATTCCGTCGACAGGGGGCCGTCACTATGGCTACACCTTC. Translated: CASSPFYIPSTGGRHYGYTF.

In this sample, this clonotype turned up a few times. The chain joins TRBV7-2 to TRBJ2-7; possible D gene TRBD1, 5 bases. There are 15 residues in the CDR3. In germline, CDR1 is SGHTA, CDR2 FQGNSA. Trimming left V 1 base short and J 2 bases short, with 12 bases between. This CDR3 is CASSLGTGWTYEQYF. DNA for the CDR3: TGTGCCAGCAGCTTAGGCACAGGCTGGACCTACGAGCAGTACTTC. The full variable domain, its missing parts supplied by reference TRBV7-2 and TRBJ2-7, is GAGVSQSPSNKVTEKGKDVELRCDPISGHTALYWYRQSLGQGLEFLIYFQGNSAPDKSGLPSDRFSAERTGGSVSTLTIQRTQQEDSAVYLCASSLGTGWTYEQYFGPGTRLTVT.

This clonotype showed up just a few times. The V gene is TRBV21-1, the J gene TRBJ2-1; the table's D gene call, TRBD1, was not cross checked with the DNA. TRBV21-1 is listed as a pseudogene. This CDR3 is 19 amino acids long. In DNA, the CDR3 is TGTGCCAGCAGCAAAGGGAGAAGTAAAGGCCCCAGCTCCTACAATGAGCAGTTCTTC. Amino acids: CASSKGRSKGPSSYNEQFF.

The V and J genes are TRBV9 and TRBJ2-6; no definite D call. The length of the CDR3 is 16 residues. The V gene's germline CDR1 is SGDLS and CDR2 YYNGEE. V lost 3 bases and J lost 1, with 11 bases in between. CDR3: CASSDSSGSGANVLTF. Here the CDR3 DNA reads TGTGCCAGCAGCGATTCGAGTGGTTCTGGGGCCAACGTCCTGACTTTC.